The source of this T cell receptor (beta chain) is a study of control samples from healthy donors and cancer patients. Profiled with immunoSEQ multiplex PCR; TCRdb holds only in-frame clones, not every one. The sample shows about 89,000 clones, around nine tenths of them seen only once. Losses at the gene ends were 3 bases for V and 2 bases for J; bases not matched to a gene: 5. Germline-derived CDR1 and CDR2 are SGHRS and YFSETQ. The CDR3 totals 15 residues. This TCR was sampled from a man aged 25-40 years in good health. The chain joins TRBV5-1 to TRBJ2-3, with 8 bases identical to TRBD2. Source material: blood. The CDR3 reads CASSSISGVTDTQYF. CDR3 bases: TGCGCCAGCAGCTCGATTAGCGGGGTCACAGATACGCAGTATTTT.